One and the same sample provided the 15 T cell receptor beta chains below, sequenced in a study of CD4+ T cells in melanoma. Clones were sequenced by immunoSEQ multiplex PCR, and TCRdb holds only the in-frame ones, with some missing. The sample shows about 50,000 clones, 89% of them seen only once. Sequencing was performed on peripheral blood. Receptor source: a human donor with melanoma.

The chain couples TRBV7-3 to TRBJ1-6; D not certain. V lost 0 bases to trimming and J lost 8 bases, with 5 bases between them. The CDR3 consists of 13 residues. CDR1 is SGHTA and CDR2 is FQGTGA in the germline V gene. The CDR3 nucleotides are TGTGCCAGCAGCTTAACAGGGTATTCACCCCTCCACTTT. It specifies CASSLTGYSPLHF. Filled out from reference TRBV7-3 and TRBJ1-6, the complete variable domain reads GAGVSQTPSNKVTEKGKYVELRCDPISGHTALYWYRQSLGQGPEFLIYFQGTGAADDSGLPNDRFFAVRPEGSVSTLKIQRTERGDSAVYLCASSLTGYSPLHFGNGTRLTVT.

The DNA for the CDR3 is TGTGCCAGCACTTACGGCCAAAACAATGAGCAGTTCTTC. Translating gives CASTYGQNNEQFF. This chain links TRBV7-9 with TRBJ2-1; D not resolved. The CDR3 consists of 13 residues. CDR1 and CDR2 from the germline V gene are SEHNR and FQNEAQ (reference sequence). V was shortened by 7 bases and J by 5 bases, with 12 bases between the two germline ends.

V is TRBV18 and J is TRBJ1-6; no definite D call. There are 15 residues in the CDR3. Germline-derived CDR1 and CDR2 are KGHSH and LQKENI. Trimming removed 0 bases from V and 5 bases from J, with 8 bases in between. CDR3 DNA: TGTGCCAGCTCACCACCGACGGCCCATAATTCACCCCTCCACTTT. This sequence encodes CASSPPTAHNSPLHF. The full variable domain, with the rest looked up from reference TRBV18 and TRBJ1-6, is NAGVMQNPRHLVRRRGQEARLRCSPMKGHSHVYWYRQLPEEGLKFMVYLQKENIIDESGMPKERFSAEFPKEGPSILRIQQVVRGDSAAYFCASSPPTAHNSPLHFGNGTRLTVT.

Concerning this clone: The same CDR3 is also encoded by other DNA sequences in this sample. The chain employs TRBV6-6 and TRBJ2-7; D gene unclear. V was clipped by 2 bases and J by 4 bases, with 6 bases between them. The CDR3 extends over 12 amino acids. The germline CDR1 and CDR2 sequences are MNHNY and SVGAGI (reference sequence). In DNA, the CDR3 is TGTGCCAGCAGTTACGGTCCGTACGAGCAGTACTTC. This encodes CASSYGPYEQYF.

The rearrangement uses TRBV7-2 and TRBJ2-1; D remains unclear. V lost 1 base and J lost 8, with 6 bases in between. The CDR3 has 12 amino acids. The germline gives CDR1 SGHTA, CDR2 FQGNSA. The CDR3, as DNA: TGTGCCAGCAGCTTAGTAGAGGATGAGCAGTTCTTC. As protein: CASSLVEDEQFF. The entire variable domain, with the rest obtained from reference TRBV7-2 and TRBJ2-1, is as follows: GAGVSQSPSNKVTEKGKDVELRCDPISGHTALYWYRQSLGQGLEFLIYFQGNSAPDKSGLPSDRFSAERTGGSVSTLTIQRTQQEDSAVYLCASSLVEDEQFFGPGTRLTVL.

The chain links TRBV11-2 to TRBJ2-7, with unresolved D. The germline CDR1 and CDR2 sequences are SGHAT and FQNNGV. This CDR3 has 14 amino acids. Trimming cost V 1 base and J 0 bases, with 7 bases left between them. The CDR3 coding sequence is TGTGCCAGCAGCTTAGTGCGGAACTCCTACGAGCAGTACTTC. This encodes CASSLVRNSYEQYF.

The chain couples TRBV4-1 to TRBJ2-1; TRBD1 aligns across 7 bases. The V and J ends lost 0 bases and 8 bases, in that order; junction bases with no gene match: 10. Germline CDR1 reads MGHRA; CDR2 reads YSYEKL. The CDR3 is made up of 16 amino acids. In DNA form, the CDR3 reads TGCGCCAGCAGCCAAGATAATGTATGGACAGGCGATGAGCAGTTCTTC. Its protein is CASSQDNVWTGDEQFF.

This chain links TRBV18 with TRBJ1-1, with 7 bases that match TRBD1. V trimming: 3 bases; J trimming: 8 bases; junction bases outside the gene matches: 15. The length of the CDR3 is 16 residues. Germline V gives CDR1 KGHSH, CDR2 LQKENI. CDR3 sequence reads: CASSPIRGAQLGEAFF. CDR3 in DNA: TGTGCCAGCTCACCTATCAGGGGGGCCCAGTTGGGCGAAGCTTTCTTT.

The CDR3 DNA follows: TGCAGCGACCTGACAGCGACTGAGCAGTTCTTC. Protein sequence: CSDLTATEQFF. The chain uses TRBV29-1 and TRBJ2-1; D is possibly TRBD1 (5 bases). The CDR3 sequence is 11 residues long. The V gene lost 7 bases and the J gene lost 9 bases, with 13 bases spanning the gap. Germline V gene data show CDR1 as SQVTM and CDR2 as ANQGSEA.

The V gene is TRBV19, the J gene TRBJ1-1; no clear D gene. Germline V CDR1 and CDR2: LNHDA, SQIVND (reference sequence). This CDR3 comprises 10 residues. The V end was cut by 5 bases, the J end by 8 bases, with 6 bases between. Here the CDR3 reads CASSGIEAFF. The CDR3 DNA sequence: TGTGCCAGTAGTGGGATCGAAGCTTTCTTT.

This clone was observed a few times. The chain employs TRBV18 and TRBJ1-2, with 9 bases that match TRBD1. The V and J ends lost 5 bases and 5 bases, in that order; junction bases with no gene match: 3. This CDR3 comprises 13 residues. The germline V gene has CDR1 KGHSH and CDR2 LQKENI. The CDR3 reads CASSSGQGYGYTF. The DNA of the CDR3 is TGTGCCAGCTCATCGGGACAGGGTTATGGCTACACCTTC.

The chain joins TRBV20-1 to TRBJ1-6, with D uncertain. Germline V gene lookup returns CDR1 DFQATT and CDR2 SNEGSKA (reference sequence). The CDR3 totals 11 residues. With 2 bases removed from V and 12 bases from J, the gap between germline ends came to 8 bases. This CDR3 reads CSARLDGPLHF. The CDR3 DNA reads TGCAGTGCTAGATTGGATGGACCCCTCCACTTT.

This clone has just a few counts. J is TRBJ1-6 and V is TRBV4-1; the D is unclear. The CDR3 length is 14 residues. Trimming left V 4 bases short and J 7 bases short, with 11 bases between. CDR1 is MGHRA and CDR2 is YSYEKL in the germline V gene. The CDR3 sequence: CASSPGRLNSPLHF. The CDR3 nucleotides are TGCGCCAGCAGCCCTGGTCGGCTCAATTCACCCCTCCACTTT.

This sequence joins TRBV5-4 and TRBJ2-7, with D possibly matching TRBD1 (6 bases). The CDR3 has 14 residues. The germline CDR1 and CDR2 sequences are SGHNT and YYREEE (reference sequence). The V gene lost 5 bases and the J gene lost 6 bases, with 18 bases spanning the gap. The CDR3 spells CASSYGGDASEQYF. The CDR3 nucleotides are TGTGCCAGCAGTTATGGGGGCGATGCCTCCGAGCAGTACTTC.

The chain employs TRBV4-2 and TRBJ1-1; 8 nucleotides match TRBD1. The CDR3 is 15 amino acids. Germline CDR1 LGHNA, CDR2 YNFKEQ. Trimming removed 0 bases from V and 6 bases from J; junction bases left unmatched: 6. The CDR3 loop reads CASSQDPQGAPEAFF. The CDR3 DNA is TGTGCCAGCAGCCAAGATCCCCAGGGGGCACCTGAAGCTTTCTTT.